This entry features one T cell receptor beta chain sequence. Antigen specificity is unknown. Germline CDR1 is SGHAT and CDR2 is FQNNGV. The CDR3 is 15 amino acids. V lost 0 bases and J 5 bases, leaving 13 bases between the germline ends. This sample is part of a study of T cell responses to AZD1222 COVID-19 vaccine. Points from the study as a whole: Repertoires were collected only later (after the peak T cell response had occurred). Researchers report vaccine-associated CD4 TCRs spanning spike, with dominance at 160-218 and 743-854. There were mostly white British donors and more females than males, and clonal diversity was possibly underestimated.

Assay: immunoSEQ multiplex PCR; the TCRdb copy retains only in-frame clones and omits some. Counted here are about 120,000 clones, approximately 92% occurring once; the ten biggest clones make up around 15%. The TCR originated in an adult in good health. The chain combines TRBV11-2 with TRBJ1-2; TRBD1 might be the D (5 bases). The sequencing here drew on peripheral blood, taken on day 0 of AZD1222 vaccination. The DNA of the CDR3 is TGTGCCAGCAGCTTAGACTCAGGGCGCGGGTATGGCTACACCTTC. Encoded protein: CASSLDSGRGYGYTF.